The clone carrying this TCR beta chain was seen repeatedly, ten times or more. The data derive from a study of T cells in Graves' hyperthyroidism and ophthalmopathy. This CDR3 is 12 amino acids long. The germline CDR1 and CDR2 sequences are DFQATT and SNEGSKA (reference sequence). Trimming stripped 5 bases from V and 1 base from J, with 8 bases between. RNA transcripts were the template for amplifying TCR beta CDR3 regions. Primed by the HTBI set, a first-round RT-PCR was run on the TCR CDR3. TCRdb reanalysed the multiplex PCR reads using MiXCR and keeps one entry per CDR3 protein. The data hold approximately 480,000 distinct CDR3 sequences, with around 20% observed a single time.

The V call is TRBV20-1, the J call TRBJ2-5; the D gene is possibly TRBD2 (5 bases). The sample was blood. This receptor was identified in a man younger than 35 with Graves' hyperthyroidism. The CDR3 DNA is TGCAGTGCTGGAGGTAGCCAAGAGACCCAGTACTTC. Its protein is CSAGGSQETQYF.